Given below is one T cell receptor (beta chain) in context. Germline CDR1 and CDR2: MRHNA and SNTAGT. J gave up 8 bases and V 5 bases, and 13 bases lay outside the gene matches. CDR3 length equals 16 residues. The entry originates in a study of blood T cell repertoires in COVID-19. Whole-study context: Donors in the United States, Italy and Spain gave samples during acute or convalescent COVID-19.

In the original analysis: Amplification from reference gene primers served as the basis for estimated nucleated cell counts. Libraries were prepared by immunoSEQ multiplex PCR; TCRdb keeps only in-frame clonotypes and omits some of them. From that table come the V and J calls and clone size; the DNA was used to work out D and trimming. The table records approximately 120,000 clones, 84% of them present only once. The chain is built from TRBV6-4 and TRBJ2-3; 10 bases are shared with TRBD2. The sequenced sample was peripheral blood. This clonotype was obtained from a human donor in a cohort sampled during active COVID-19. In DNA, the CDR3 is TGTGCCAGCAGTCCTACTAGCGGGGTCTCGGGGGGTACGCAGTATTTT. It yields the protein CASSPTSGVSGGTQYF.